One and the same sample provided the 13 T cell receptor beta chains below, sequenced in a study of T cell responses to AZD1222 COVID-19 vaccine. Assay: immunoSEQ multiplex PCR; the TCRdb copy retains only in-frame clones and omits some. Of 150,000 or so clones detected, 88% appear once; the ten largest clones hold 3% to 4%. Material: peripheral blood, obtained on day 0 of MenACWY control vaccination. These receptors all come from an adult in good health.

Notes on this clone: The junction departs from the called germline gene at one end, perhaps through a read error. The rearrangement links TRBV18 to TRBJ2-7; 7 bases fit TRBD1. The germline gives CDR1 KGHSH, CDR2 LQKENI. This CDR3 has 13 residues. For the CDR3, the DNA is TGTGCCAGCTCGCCACCGGGACAGCCGGAGCAGTACTTC. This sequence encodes CASSPPGQPEQYF.

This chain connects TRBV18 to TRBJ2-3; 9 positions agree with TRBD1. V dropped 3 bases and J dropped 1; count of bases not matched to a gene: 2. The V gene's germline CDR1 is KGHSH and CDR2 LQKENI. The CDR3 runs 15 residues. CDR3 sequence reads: CASSPRQGGTDTQYF. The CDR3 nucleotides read TGTGCCAGCTCACCTAGACAGGGGGGCACAGATACGCAGTATTTT.

CDR3 in amino acids: CASSRGHANTEAFF. Here the CDR3 DNA reads TGTGCCAGCAGCCGGGGACACGCAAACACTGAAGCTTTCTTT. This chain connects TRBV9 to TRBJ1-1; possible D gene TRBD1, 6 bases. Trimming cost V 4 bases and J 2 bases, with 12 bases left between them. The germline gives CDR1 SGDLS, CDR2 YYNGEE. The CDR3 covers 14 residues.

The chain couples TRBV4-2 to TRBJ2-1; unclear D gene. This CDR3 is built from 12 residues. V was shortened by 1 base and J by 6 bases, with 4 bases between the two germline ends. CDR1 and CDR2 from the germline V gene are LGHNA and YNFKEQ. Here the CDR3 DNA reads TGTGCCAGCAGCCAAGCTCGCAATGAGCAGTTCTTC. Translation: CASSQARNEQFF.

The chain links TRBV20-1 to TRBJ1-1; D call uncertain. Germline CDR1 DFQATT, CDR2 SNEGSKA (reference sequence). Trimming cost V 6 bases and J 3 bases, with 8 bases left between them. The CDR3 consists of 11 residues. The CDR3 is CSADLDTEAFF. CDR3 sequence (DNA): TGCAGTGCAGATCTGGACACTGAAGCTTTCTTT.

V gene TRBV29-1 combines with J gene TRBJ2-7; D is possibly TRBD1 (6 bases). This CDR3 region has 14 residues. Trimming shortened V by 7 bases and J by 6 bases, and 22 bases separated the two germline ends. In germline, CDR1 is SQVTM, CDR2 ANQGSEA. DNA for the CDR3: TGCAGCGGTGCCCGGACAGATCCCCCGACCGAGCAGTACTTC. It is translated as CSGARTDPPTEQYF.

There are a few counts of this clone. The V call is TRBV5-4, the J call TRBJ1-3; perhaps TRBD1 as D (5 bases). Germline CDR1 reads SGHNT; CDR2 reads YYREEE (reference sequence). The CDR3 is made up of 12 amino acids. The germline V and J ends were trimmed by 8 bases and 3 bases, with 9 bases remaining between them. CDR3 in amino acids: CASHGGGNTIYF. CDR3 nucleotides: TGTGCCAGTCACGGGGGTGGAAACACCATATATTTT.

The CDR3 reads CASSEIGSVRYGYTF. As DNA, the CDR3 is TGTGCCAGCAGTGAAATCGGGTCAGTCCGGTATGGCTACACCTTC. The chain joins TRBV2 to TRBJ1-2; the D is unclear. The CDR3 runs 15 residues. Looked up from germline, CDR1 is SNHLY and CDR2 is FYNNEI. With 2 bases removed from V and 5 bases from J, the gap between germline ends came to 15 bases. Using reference TRBV2 and TRBJ1-2 for the parts outside the CDR3, the full variable domain is EPEVTQTPSHQVTQMGQEVILRCVPISNHLYFYWYRQILGQKVEFLVSFYNNEISEKSEIFDDQFSVERPDGSNFTLKIRSTKLEDSAMYFCASSEIGSVRYGYTFGSGTRLTVV.

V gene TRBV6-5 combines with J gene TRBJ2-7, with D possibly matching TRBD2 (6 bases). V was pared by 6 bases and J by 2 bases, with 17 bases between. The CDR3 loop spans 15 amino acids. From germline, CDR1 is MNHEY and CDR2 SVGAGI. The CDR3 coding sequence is TGTGCCAGCAGGGAGGCTCCGAGGGAGGCCTACGAGCAGTACTTC. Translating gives CASREAPREAYEQYF.

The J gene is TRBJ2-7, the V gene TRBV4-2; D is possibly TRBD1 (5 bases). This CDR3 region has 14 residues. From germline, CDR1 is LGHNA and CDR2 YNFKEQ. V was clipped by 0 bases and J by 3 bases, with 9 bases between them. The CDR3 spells CASSQESRVYEQYF. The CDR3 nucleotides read TGTGCCAGCAGCCAAGAATCCAGGGTCTACGAGCAGTACTTC.

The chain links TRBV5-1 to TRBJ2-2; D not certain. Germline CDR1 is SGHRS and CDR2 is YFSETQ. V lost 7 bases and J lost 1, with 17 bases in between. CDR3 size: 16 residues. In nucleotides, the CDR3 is TGCGCCAGCGTAAATCCCTTGGGTCAGAACACCGGGGAGCTGTTTTTT. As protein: CASVNPLGQNTGELFF. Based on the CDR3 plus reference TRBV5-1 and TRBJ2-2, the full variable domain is KAGVTQTPRYLIKTRGQQVTLSCSPISGHRSVSWYQQTPGQGLQFLFEYFSETQRNKGNFPGRFSGRQFSNSRSEMNVSTLELGDSALYLCASVNPLGQNTGELFFGEGSRLTVL.

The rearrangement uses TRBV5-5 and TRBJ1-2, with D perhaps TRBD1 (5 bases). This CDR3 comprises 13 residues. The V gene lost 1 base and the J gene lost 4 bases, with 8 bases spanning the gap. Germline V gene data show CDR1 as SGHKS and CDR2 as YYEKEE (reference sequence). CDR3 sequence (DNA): TGTGCCAGCAGCTTGCAGGGTCCCTATGGCTACACCTTC. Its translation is CASSLQGPYGYTF.

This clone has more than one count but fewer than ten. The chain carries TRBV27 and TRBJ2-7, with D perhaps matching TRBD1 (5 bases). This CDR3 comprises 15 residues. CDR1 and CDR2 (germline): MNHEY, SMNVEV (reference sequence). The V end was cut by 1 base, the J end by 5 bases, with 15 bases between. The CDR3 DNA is TGTGCCAGCAGTTTATGGCCCAGGGATCGCCACGAGCAGTACTTC. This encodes CASSLWPRDRHEQYF.